A selection of T cell receptor beta chains follows, all from one sample in a study of T cell clones after liver transplantation. The protocol was immunoSEQ multiplex PCR, while the TCRdb copy is restricted to in-frame clones and leaves out a portion. The data contain tens of thousands of clones, over 85% of them singletons. This sample comprised CD4+ T cells from blood, obtained before liver transplant. The receptors here all came from a human donor who received a liver transplant. Each CDR3 is given without its conserved first and last residue. Each record gives: CDR3 length, J gene, V gene, CDR3 protein.

>11|TRBJ1-2|TRBV6-5
ASSRTLSYGYT
>14|TRBJ2-2|TRBV30
AWNRDTITNAGELF
>9|TRBJ2-1|TRBV7-2
ASSLVGVQF
>11|TRBJ1-2|TRBV6-6
ASSYSVEREGT
>20|TRBJ2-2|TRBV19
ASSLNRWSSGRVTRLTGELF
>13|TRBJ2-2|TRBV19
ASSTTVTATGELF
>13|TRBJ1-5|TRBV30
AWRVNGQGDQPQH
>11|TRBJ1-3|TRBV30
AWSAPSGNTIY
>13|TRBJ2-1|TRBV5-4
ASSPAGARYNEQF
>9|TRBJ2-5|TRBV30
AWSGQETQY
>13|TRBJ2-3|TRBV5-4
ASSPPVGGSDTQY
>14|TRBJ2-7|TRBV11-2
ASSLRGDSGTYEQY